A single sample is the source of the 18 T cell receptor beta chains below, sequenced in a study of cytotoxic CD8 clonotypes in ibrutinib-treated CLL. Profiled with immunoSEQ multiplex PCR; TCRdb holds only in-frame clones, not every one. The sample holds more than 110,000 clones, 70% to 80% seen once. The sample here was PBMCs, taken after 24 months of ibrutinib treatment. These receptor sequences come from a human donor with chronic lymphocytic leukemia.

This clone occurred once. The gene calls are TRBV16 and TRBJ1-3; D is uncertain. Germline CDR1 KGHSY, CDR2 FQNENV. V shed 0 bases and J shed 0 bases, with 12 bases lying between them. This CDR3 has 17 amino acids. CDR3 DNA: TGTGCCAGCAGCCAATCTGCTTTGGGAGCCTCTGGAAACACCATATATTTT. Translated, it gives CASSQSALGASGNTIYF.

V usage is TRBV2 and J usage is TRBJ2-5, with D possibly being TRBD1 (6 bases). CDR1 and CDR2 (germline): SNHLY, FYNNEI. This CDR3 region has 11 residues. Trimming shortened V by 8 bases and J by 3 bases, and 7 bases separated the two germline ends. The CDR3 DNA reads as TGTGCCAGCCGACAGGAAGAGACCCAGTACTTC. Translation: CASRQEETQYF. Together with reference TRBV2 and TRBJ2-5, the CDR3 gives the full variable domain: EPEVTQTPSHQVTQMGQEVILRCVPISNHLYFYWYRQILGQKVEFLVSFYNNEISEKSEIFDDQFSVERPDGSNFTLKIRSTKLEDSAMYFCASRQEETQYFGPGTRLLVL.

The DNA of the CDR3 is TGTGCCAGCAGCGTCGCTGGGGCCAACGTCCTGACTTTC. Translation gives CASSVAGANVLTF. This chain connects TRBV9 to TRBJ2-6, with unresolved D. Germline V gives CDR1 SGDLS, CDR2 YYNGEE. Trimming pared 2 bases from V and 2 bases from J, leaving 2 bases between. There are 13 residues in the CDR3.

The gene calls are TRBV5-1 and TRBJ2-3; 7 positions match TRBD2. This CDR3 spans 18 amino acids. Germline CDR1 SGHRS, CDR2 YFSETQ. V gave up 2 bases and J gave up 14 bases; unmatched junction bases: 26. CDR3 sequence: CASSFGGGGETGRGQGYF. The CDR3 bases are TGCGCCAGCAGCTTCGGCGGGGGAGGAGAGACCGGCCGGGGCCAGGGGTATTTT. Full variable domain (rest looked up from reference TRBV5-1 and TRBJ2-3): KAGVTQTPRYLIKTRGQQVTLSCSPISGHRSVSWYQQTPGQGLQFLFEYFSETQRNKGNFPGRFSGRQFSNSRSEMNVSTLELGDSALYLCASSFGGGGETGRGQGYFGPGTRLTVL.

CDR3 residues: CASSEHRYTF. The CDR3, as DNA: TGTGCCAGCAGTGAACATAGGTACACCTTC. The rearrangement uses TRBV2 and TRBJ1-2; unclear D gene. The CDR3 runs 10 residues. Trimming removed 2 bases from V and 11 bases from J, with 6 bases in between. Germline V CDR1 and CDR2: SNHLY, FYNNEI.

The rearrangement joins TRBV10-3 to TRBJ2-2; D uncertain. CDR3 length equals 14 residues. V gave up 10 bases and J gave up 7 bases, with 19 bases separating them. Germline lookup yields CDR1 ENHRY and CDR2 SYGVKD. CDR3: CATNPSVSGGELFF. CDR3 DNA: TGTGCCACCAACCCCTCGGTGTCCGGCGGGGAGCTGTTTTTT.

The genes are TRBV18 and TRBJ1-4; unclear D gene. Germline CDR1 KGHSH, CDR2 LQKENI. The CDR3 consists of 14 residues. Trimming removed 6 bases from V and 8 bases from J, with 16 bases in between. The CDR3 loop is CASSAGMRGEKLFF. CDR3 DNA sequence: TGTGCCAGCTCCGCCGGGATGCGGGGAGAAAAACTGTTTTTT.

The chain recombines TRBV23-1 with TRBJ2-2, with 11 nucleotides matching TRBD2. TRBV23-1 is reported as an ORF; its role is uncertain. V was clipped by 11 bases and J by 6 bases; unmatched bases: 8. CDR3 length: 14 residues. This chain's CDR3 is CAPIWGLAAGELFF. The CDR3 DNA follows: TGCGCCCCTATCTGGGGACTAGCGGCCGGGGAGCTGTTTTTT.

The V gene is TRBV27, the J gene TRBJ2-3; D assignment may be TRBD1 or TRBD2 (5 bases each). This CDR3 is 14 amino acids long. In germline, CDR1 is MNHEY, CDR2 SMNVEV (reference sequence). V shed 1 base and J shed 6 bases, with 11 bases lying between them. The CDR3 sequence is CASSLWGRPDTQYF. The CDR3 DNA sequence: TGTGCCAGCAGTTTATGGGGACGGCCGGATACGCAGTATTTT.

This rearrangement joins TRBV9 to TRBJ2-7; D might be TRBD1 (6 bases). V was shortened by 0 bases and J by 0 bases, with 16 bases between the two germline ends. This CDR3 comprises 17 residues. Germline V gene sequence: CDR1 SGDLS, CDR2 YYNGEE. CDR3 coding DNA: TGTGCCAGCAGCGTAGCCCCCCTAGGCAGGGGCTCCTACGAGCAGTACTTC. It yields the protein CASSVAPLGRGSYEQYF.

This chain joins TRBV4-2 and TRBJ2-3; 8 bases agree with TRBD2. The CDR3 sequence is 15 residues long. The ends lost 1 base at V and 1 base at J; junction bases unmatched: 1. Germline CDR1 reads LGHNA; CDR2 reads YNFKEQ. The CDR3 nucleotides read TGTGCCAGCAGCCAAGCGGGGGGGGGCACAGATACGCAGTATTTT. This sequence encodes CASSQAGGGTDTQYF.

This clone was observed once. The chain links TRBV4-3 to TRBJ2-3; 9 positions match TRBD2. The CDR3 is 15 amino acids. After removal of 4 bases from V and 5 bases from J, the junction contained 7 bases not matched to a gene. Germline V lookup: CDR1 LGHNA, CDR2 YSLEER. The CDR3 nucleotides read TGCGCCAGCAGCCCCGCGGCGGGGGGGGGAGATACGCAGTATTTT. Residues: CASSPAAGGGDTQYF.

The CDR3, as DNA: TGTGCCAGCAGCTTGCGAGGGTGGAGTGACAATGAGCAGTTCTTC. Its translation is CASSLRGWSDNEQFF. V gene TRBV7-2 combines with J gene TRBJ2-1; maybe TRBD2 (5 bases). This CDR3 has 15 residues. Trimming removed 3 bases from V and 5 bases from J, with 14 bases in between. From germline, CDR1 is SGHTA and CDR2 FQGNSA.

The chain couples TRBV6-6 to TRBJ2-5, with D unclear. The CDR3 sequence is 11 residues long. Trimming left V 4 bases short and J 5 bases short, with 5 bases between. CDR1 MNHNY and CDR2 SVGAGI come from the germline V gene (reference sequence). The CDR3 protein is CASSLGETQYF. CDR3 nucleotide sequence: TGTGCCAGCAGTTTGGGGGAGACCCAGTACTTC.

The rearrangement links TRBV6-1 to TRBJ2-5; 10 bases are a match to TRBD2. Germline V lookup: CDR1 MNHNS, CDR2 SASEGT. V was pared by 5 bases and J by 4 bases, with 7 bases of the junction left unmatched. CDR3 length: 15 residues. CDR3 bases: TGTGCCAGCAGTACCCTAGCGGGAGCCCCAGAGACCCAGTACTTC. It specifies CASSTLAGAPETQYF.

The rearrangement joins TRBV9 to TRBJ1-1; D is uncertain. This CDR3 region has 15 residues. The germline V gene encodes CDR1 SGDLS and CDR2 YYNGEE. Trimming removed 2 bases from V and 2 bases from J, with 13 bases in between. The chain's CDR3 is CASSVVMEANTEAFF. The CDR3 nucleotides read TGTGCCAGCAGCGTTGTAATGGAGGCCAACACTGAAGCTTTCTTT.

A few counts support this clone. The chain carries TRBV7-8 and TRBJ1-5; TRBD1 is a possible D gene (6 bases). CDR1 and CDR2 from the germline V gene are SGHVS and FQNEAQ. Trimming took off 1 base at V and 2 bases at J, with 9 bases between the two ends. This CDR3 region has 15 residues. In DNA form, the CDR3 reads TGTGCCAGCAGCTTAGGGAGGGGGGGCAATCAGCCCCAGCATTTT. It translates to CASSLGRGGNQPQHF.

The chain employs TRBV6-5 and TRBJ1-2; a possible D gene is TRBD1 (5 bases). The CDR3 loop spans 14 amino acids. V lost 1 base, J lost 5 bases, and 11 bases lay in between. Germline assignment: CDR1 MNHEY and CDR2 SVGAGI. CDR3 region: CASSYLGPKYGYTF. The CDR3 nucleotides read TGTGCCAGCAGTTACTTGGGACCGAAGTATGGCTACACCTTC.